The TCR beta chain under discussion was sequenced for a study of Graves' ophthalmopathy and Graves' hyperthyroidism. Study-wide context: Calling hyperthyroidism stable required that no ophthalmopathy show up within 18 months of follow-up.

General study results and limits: Cross-validated, the 13-signature model showed 87.88%/81.08% sensitivity/specificity, and 80%/75% in the test set. Blood samples also showed most expanded thyroid clonotypes exceeding 0.001 frequency.

V trimming: 4 bases; J trimming: 5 bases; junction bases outside the gene matches: 10. The CDR3 covers 15 residues. Germline V gene sequence: CDR1 SGHRS, CDR2 YFSETQ. Notes on this clonotype: Its antigen is still unknown.

People with hyperthyroidism were aged 18 to 65 and newly diagnosed, under 2 months' duration. Amplification of the TCR beta CDR3 regions used RNA transcripts (as template). HTBI primers served in a first-round RT-PCR, which a second-round multiplex PCR followed. One entry per CDR3 protein results from TCRdb running MiXCR on the multiplex PCR reads. The data contain over a million distinct CDR3 sequences, 35% to 45% of them singletons. Sequencing input: peripheral blood or thyroid tissue (not recorded which). The sequence came from an adult man with Graves' hyperthyroidism. The chain is built from TRBV5-1 and TRBJ2-7; 9 bases are shared with TRBD1. CDR3 residues: CASSQPRDRVHEQYF. The CDR3 DNA reads TGCGCCAGCAGCCAACCACGGGACAGGGTACACGAGCAGTACTTC.